The TCR beta chain described here comes from a study of vaccination effects on CD4 cells after COVID-19. Study as a whole: Everyone in the study got two shots of either the BNT162b2 or mRNA-1273 vaccine. Findings of the study overall: Late in the post-vaccination period, infection-induced and vaccine-induced clones underwent marked clonal contraction.

This clone was seen just once. Its antigen is undetermined. In germline, CDR1 is SGHNT, CDR2 YYREEE (reference sequence). The V gene end was trimmed by 3 bases and the J gene end by 7 bases; junction bases not matched to a gene: 7. The CDR3 is 13 residues long. The repertoire was sequenced with immunoSEQ multiplex PCR; TCRdb's copy has only in-frame clones and lacks some. This sample has roughly 75,000 clones; under 75% occur once, and the top ten carry approximately 4.3%. ViraFEST assay sequencing came after antigen-specific CD4+ T cells were expanded with viral peptide pools. CD4+ T cells were isolated after about nine days of culture. Each vaccine recipient was nucleocapsid antibody negative and had no prior SARS-CoV-2 infection. Peptides at about 10 ug/ml and IL-2 at about 9.2 IU/ml were added to 1.5 million to 2.5 million PBMC per well. The authors exchanged half the medium for IL-2 medium on days 3 and 7.

This sample comprised CD4+ T cells from PBMCs cultured with HCoV-OC43 spike peptides, obtained before COVID-19 vaccination. Subset defined: HCoV-OC43 spike overlapping peptide pool stimulation. This TCR derives from a human donor who received a COVID-19 vaccine. The J gene is TRBJ2-7, the V gene TRBV5-4; 7 bases fit TRBD1. The CDR3 nucleotides read TGTGCCAGCAGCTACGACAGGGCAGGTGAGCAGTACGTC. As protein: CASSYDRAGEQYV.